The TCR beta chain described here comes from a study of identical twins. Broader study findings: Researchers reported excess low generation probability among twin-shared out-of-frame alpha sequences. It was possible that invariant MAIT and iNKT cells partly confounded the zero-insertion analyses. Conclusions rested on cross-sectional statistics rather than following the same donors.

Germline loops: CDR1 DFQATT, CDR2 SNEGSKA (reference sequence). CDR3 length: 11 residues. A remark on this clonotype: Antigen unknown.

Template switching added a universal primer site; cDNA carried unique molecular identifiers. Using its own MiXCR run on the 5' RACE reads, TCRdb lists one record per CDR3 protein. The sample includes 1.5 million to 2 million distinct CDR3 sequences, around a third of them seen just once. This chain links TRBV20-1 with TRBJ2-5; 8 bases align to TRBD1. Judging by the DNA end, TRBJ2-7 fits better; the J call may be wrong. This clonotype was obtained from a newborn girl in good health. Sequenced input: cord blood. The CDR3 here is CSVMTGDEQYF. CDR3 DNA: TGCAGTGTTATGACAGGGGACGAGCAGTACTTC.